Below are 9 T cell receptor beta chains sequenced from a single sample in a study of T-cell reconstitution after alpha-beta-depleted transplantation in children. Unique molecular identifiers were used to barcode this TCRbeta library. TCRdb reprocessed the PCR reads via MiXCR and lists one record per CDR3 protein. The table has around 670,000 distinct CDR3 sequences, around 14% seen once. Sequenced material: PBMCs, taken before TCRalphabeta/CD19-depleted stem cell transplant. The receptors shown here come from a girl aged 2-9 years with congenital amegakaryocytic thrombocytopenia, due to receive a stem cell transplant.

The genes are TRBV7-9 and TRBJ1-5; D is possibly TRBD1 (6 bases). Looked up from germline, CDR1 is SEHNR and CDR2 is FQNEAQ (reference sequence). Trimming took off 5 bases at V and 11 bases at J, with 19 bases between the two ends. The CDR3 spans 14 residues. Here the CDR3 DNA reads TGTGCCAGCAGCGATAACAGGGTTTCCTTGGCCCAGCATTTT. Its translation is CASSDNRVSLAQHF.

There are many counts of this clonotype. The chain joins TRBV29-1 to TRBJ2-1; 8 bases are shared with TRBD1. Germline CDR1 reads SQVTM; CDR2 reads ANQGSEA. Unmatched junction bases numbered 13, after V lost 7 bases and J lost 5 bases. This CDR3 is 15 amino acids long. The CDR3 nucleotides read TGCAGCGCCTCGAATCGGGGACAGGTTAACAATGAGCAGTTCTTC. As protein: CSASNRGQVNNEQFF.

This clonotype was found many times. The rearrangement joins TRBV5-1 to TRBJ2-2; D is possibly TRBD2 (5 bases). The CDR3 runs 14 residues. CDR1 SGHRS and CDR2 YFSETQ come from the germline V gene. The V gene lost 2 bases and the J gene lost 5 bases, with 10 bases spanning the gap. CDR3 in DNA: TGCGCCAGCAGCTTCATTCGGGATACCGGGGAGCTGTTTTTT. It specifies CASSFIRDTGELFF.

The rearrangement uses TRBV6-1 and TRBJ2-2, with a weak D call TRBD1 (6 bases). V was pared by 5 bases and J by 0 bases, with 10 bases between. The CDR3 has 15 residues. Germline-derived CDR1 and CDR2 are MNHNS and SASEGT. The CDR3 DNA follows: TGTGCCAGCAGTAGGGCAGGGGCGAACACCGGGGAGCTGTTTTTT. Its protein product is CASSRAGANTGELFF.

This clonotype was counted many times. V usage is TRBV7-8 and J usage is TRBJ1-1; tentative D call: TRBD1 (6 bases). V was trimmed by 5 bases and J by 6 bases, leaving 19 bases between them. The CDR3 sequence is 15 residues long. Germline CDR1 and CDR2: SGHVS and FQNEAQ. The CDR3 loop reads CASSPRTGTFSEAFF. The DNA for the CDR3 is TGTGCCAGCAGCCCCCGGACCGGGACATTTTCTGAAGCTTTCTTT.

Of note for this clonotype: A much larger clone differs by one base, so this may be a read error. The CDR3 region has the DNA TGCAGCGTTGAGTCGACAGGGATGAACACTGAAGCTTTCTTT. This sequence encodes CSVESTGMNTEAFF. The rearrangement links TRBV29-1 to TRBJ1-1, with 7 bases lining up with TRBD1. Unmatched junction bases numbered 4, after V lost 3 bases and J lost 0 bases. This CDR3 spans 14 amino acids. CDR1 and CDR2 from the germline V gene are SQVTM and ANQGSEA.

In this sample, this clonotype turned up a few times. The chain joins TRBV5-1 to TRBJ2-7, with D possibly TRBD1 on 6 matching bases. This CDR3 contains 15 residues. Germline V gene data show CDR1 as SGHRS and CDR2 as YFSETQ. The germline V and J ends were trimmed by 0 bases and 11 bases, with 21 bases remaining between them. The DNA for the CDR3 is TGCGCCAGCAGCTTGGAATTGGGGTTGGGGGCAAAAGAGTACTTC. This codes for CASSLELGLGAKEYF.

This clonotype was counted many times. The CDR3 DNA reads TGCGCCAGCAGCCCGGAAGGGGCCAACGTCCTGACTTTC. Protein sequence: CASSPEGANVLTF. The chain employs TRBV5-1 and TRBJ2-6; no clear D gene. This CDR3 is built from 13 residues. V lost 4 bases and J lost 4, with 6 bases in between. Germline CDR1 is SGHRS and CDR2 is YFSETQ.

The gene calls are TRBV7-3 and TRBJ2-3; 7 bases agree with TRBD2. CDR1 and CDR2 from the germline V gene are SGHTA and FQGTGA. This CDR3 is 16 amino acids long. Germline trimming cut 1 base from V and 6 bases from J; bases unmatched to any gene: 10. CDR3 sequence reads: CASSLNGGSGFDTQYF. The CDR3 DNA follows: TGTGCCAGCAGCTTAAACGGCGGGAGCGGATTTGATACGCAGTATTTT. The whole variable domain, remainder taken from reference TRBV7-3 and TRBJ2-3, is GAGVSQTPSNKVTEKGKYVELRCDPISGHTALYWYRQSLGQGPEFLIYFQGTGAADDSGLPNDRFFAVRPEGSVSTLKIQRTERGDSAVYLCASSLNGGSGFDTQYFGPGTRLTVL.